These 13 T cell receptor beta chains came from one sample sequenced in a study of blood T cells in healthy people across ages (dated by TCRdb to the mid-2010s). Receptor libraries were prepared by 5' RACE. Data came from an Illumina HiSeq 2500. The second PCR ran for about 7 to 11 cycles and used a J-beta primer mix along with a sample-barcoded 5' primer. TCRdb ran its own pipeline on the public reads, namely fastp trimming at Q25 and MiXCR clone calling, and kept in-frame beta chains. Records with the same CDR3 protein are collapsed into one entry carrying the most frequent genes and DNA. This sample is represented by some 890,000 distinct CDR3 sequences; 25% to 30% of them were singletons. About 10% of the sample comes from the top ten. The same sample was also used in a study of T cells of mothers and their children.

What was sequenced was blood. These receptors all stem from a woman aged 40 to 49 in good health.

The chain couples TRBV20-1 to TRBJ1-2; maybe TRBD1 (6 bases). Germline loops: CDR1 DFQATT, CDR2 SNEGSKA (reference sequence). Trimming removed 1 base at V and 6 bases at J, with 24 bases between. The CDR3 has 17 residues. The DNA for the CDR3 is TGCAGTGCTAGAGTTTTATCAGGGGCCATCGGGGGCAATGGCTACACCTTC. Translated: CSARVLSGAIGGNGYTF.

V usage is TRBV2 and J usage is TRBJ2-7; TRBD2 might be the D (6 bases). Per the germline V gene, CDR1 is SNHLY and CDR2 is FYNNEI. Trimming removed 6 bases from V and 0 bases from J, with 12 bases in between. The CDR3 runs to 14 residues. The CDR3 nucleotides read TGTGCCAGCAGGGGGAGGCAGCTCTCCTACGAGCAGTACTTC. It is translated as CASRGRQLSYEQYF.

V usage is TRBV5-4 and J usage is TRBJ2-2; TRBD2 matches 8 bases. The CDR3 contains 16 residues. Germline V gene lookup returns CDR1 SGHNT and CDR2 YYREEE (reference sequence). The V and J ends lost 4 bases and 4 bases, in that order; junction bases with no gene match: 9. The CDR3 region has the DNA TGTGCCAGCAGCGACGAACTAGCGGATTCCACCGGGGAGCTGTTTTTT. Translation: CASSDELADSTGELFF.

Regarding this clonotype: A much larger clone differs by one base, so this may be a read error. V gene TRBV27 combines with J gene TRBJ1-6, with 8 bases lining up with TRBD1. This CDR3 is 16 amino acids long. Germline CDR1 and CDR2: MNHEY and SMNVEV (reference sequence). Here the CDR3 DNA reads TGTGCCGGCAGTTCATTGGGGGACAGGTCCTATTCACCCCTCCACTTT. Translated: CAGSSLGDRSYSPLHF.

This clonotype was observed a few times. The chain recombines TRBV7-2 with TRBJ2-3; possible D gene TRBD1, 5 bases. V lost 4 bases and J 7 bases, leaving 12 bases between the germline ends. The CDR3 totals 13 residues. The germline gives CDR1 SGHTA, CDR2 FQGNSA. The CDR3 DNA reads TGTGCCAGCAGCTCGTCAGGGCCATATACGCAGTATTTT. It translates to CASSSSGPYTQYF. The whole variable domain, remainder taken from reference TRBV7-2 and TRBJ2-3, is GAGVSQSPSNKVTEKGKDVELRCDPISGHTALYWYRQSLGQGLEFLIYFQGNSAPDKSGLPSDRFSAERTGGSVSTLTIQRTQQEDSAVYLCASSSSGPYTQYFGPGTRLTVL.

This clonotype was counted ten times or more. V gene TRBV29-1 combines with J gene TRBJ1-2; 7 bases fit TRBD1. The CDR3 has 11 residues. Germline trimming cut 7 bases from V and 4 bases from J; bases unmatched to any gene: 3. Looked up from germline, CDR1 is SQVTM and CDR2 is ANQGSEA. The CDR3 is CSAGTVYGYTF. CDR3 in DNA: TGCAGCGCTGGGACAGTCTATGGCTACACCTTC.

This clonotype showed up many times. V usage is TRBV4-1 and J usage is TRBJ2-3; D is undetermined. Trimming took off 0 bases at V and 2 bases at J, with 18 bases between the two ends. Germline CDR1 MGHRA, CDR2 YSYEKL. The CDR3 sequence is 18 residues long. This CDR3 reads CASSQEGFGSRITDTQYF. CDR3 in DNA: TGCGCCAGCAGCCAAGAAGGCTTTGGCTCTAGAATCACAGATACGCAGTATTTT.

The genes are TRBV5-1 and TRBJ1-4; 7 bases are a match to TRBD1. Germline V gives CDR1 SGHRS, CDR2 YFSETQ. After removal of 3 bases from V and 3 bases from J, the junction contained 5 bases not matched to a gene. This CDR3 has 15 residues. CDR3 sequence reads: CASSSDRAPNEKLFF. The CDR3, as DNA: TGCGCCAGCAGCTCAGACAGGGCCCCTAATGAAAAACTGTTTTTT.

This clonotype was found once. An end of the junction does not agree with germline; a read error may underlie this. The chain carries TRBV7-9 and TRBJ1-1; possibly TRBD1 for D (5 bases). The germline V gene encodes CDR1 SEHNR and CDR2 FQNEAQ (reference sequence). This CDR3 contains 17 residues. The DNA of the CDR3 is TGTGCCAGCAGCACGTATTCCGGGACGCGTGAGAACACTGGAGCTTTCTTT. It encodes CASSTYSGTRENTGAFF.

CDR3 DNA sequence: TGTGCCACCAGTTCACAACCGGGGTCGAATGAGCAGTTCTTC. Translated: CATSSQPGSNEQFF. The rearrangement uses TRBV24-1 and TRBJ2-1; D is perhaps TRBD2 (5 bases). V was shortened by 6 bases and J by 7 bases, with 15 bases between the two germline ends. The germline V gene has CDR1 KGHDR and CDR2 SFDVKD. CDR3 length equals 14 residues.

A word on this clonotype: A read error may explain this, as a much larger clone is one base away. The chain recombines TRBV28 with TRBJ2-5; 8 nucleotides match TRBD1. V trimming: 7 bases; J trimming: 4 bases; junction bases outside the gene matches: 8. The CDR3 is made up of 14 amino acids. The germline V gene encodes CDR1 MDHEN and CDR2 SYDVKM. DNA of the CDR3: TGTGCCAGCATACACAGGGGGATCCGAGAGACCCAGTACTTC. The encoded protein is CASIHRGIRETQYF. The complete variable domain, with remaining parts taken from reference TRBV28 and TRBJ2-5, reads DVKVTQSSRYLVKRTGEKVFLECVQDMDHENMFWYRQDPGLGLRLIYFSYDVKMKEKGDIPEGYSVSREKKERFSLILESASTNQTSMYLCASIHRGIRETQYFGPGTRLLVL.

This clonotype was observed a handful of times. This sequence joins TRBV7-9 and TRBJ2-7; D unclear. Germline V CDR1 and CDR2: SEHNR, FQNEAQ (reference sequence). This CDR3 has 17 residues. V was cut by 1 base and J by 4 bases, with 20 bases left in between. The CDR3 spells CASSLVISGPPGYEQYF. CDR3 sequence (DNA): TGTGCCAGCAGCTTAGTCATCTCCGGGCCACCGGGTTACGAGCAGTACTTC. The full variable domain, with the rest looked up from reference TRBV7-9 and TRBJ2-7, is DTGVSQNPRHKITKRGQNVTFRCDPISEHNRLYWYRQTLGQGPEFLTYFQNEAQLEKSRLLSDRFSAERPKGSFSTLEIQRTEQGDSAMYLCASSLVISGPPGYEQYFGPGTRLTVT.

Notes on this clonotype: Since the CDR3 does not end with the conserved phenylalanine or tryptophan, this likely comes from a read error. This chain joins TRBV6-1 and TRBJ2-3, with 8 nucleotides matching TRBD2. Trimming at V came to 7 bases and at J to 6 bases, leaving 15 bases not matched to a gene. Germline CDR1 reads MNHNS; CDR2 reads SASEGT. This CDR3 has 16 amino acids. CDR3 region: CASTGGIRGGMDTQYL. The CDR3 nucleotides read TGTGCCAGCACCGGAGGGATTCGGGGGGGAATGGATACGCAGTATTTG.